This T cell receptor beta chain was recovered during a study of T cell responses to AZD1222 COVID-19 vaccine (dated by TCRdb to the early 2020s). Study-level background: Because spike-specific TCR depth and breadth did not differ between the two schedules, AZD1222 recipients who got a second dose at roughly 4 weeks were pooled with those who got a second dose at roughly 12 weeks. TCR sequencing was performed for about 250 trial participants, of whom roughly 200 were given two doses of AZD1222 and around 25 were given two doses of MenACWY control vaccine. Enrollment into the trials was organized by age into subgroups of 18-55, 56-69 and 70-plus years, and those subgroups contained about 150, 27 and 61 TCR-sequenced participants, respectively.

About this clone: Its antigen remains unidentified. Per-base quality was not reported, and no clone a single base away is much larger than it.

The time point tag for this specimen amounts to: baseline before first vaccination. The vaccinee samples were drawn from two UK trials, COV001 and COV002, one of which was a single-blind randomized controlled phase 2/3 trial testing AZD1222 (ChAdOx1 nCoV-19) in healthy adults. For TCRbeta chain sequencing, PBMC samples were collected from trial participants at day 0 and at day 28 after the second dose. The junction shows trimming of 3 bases on V and 5 bases on J, and the gene matches do not reach 6 bases of it. From cysteine to phenylalanine, the CDR3 is 15 amino acids long. The read is trimmed to its CDR3 DNA, 45 bases read in frame from base 1. The germline V gene (reference sequence) specifies LNHDA as CDR1 and SQIVND as CDR2. The CDR3 regions of human TCRbeta chains were subjected to immunosequencing. The published analysis was carried out like this. TCRs in the repertoires were matched against a reference library of SARS-CoV-2-specific TCRs that had been generated with the MIRA antigen-specificity platform. Breadth was defined as the fraction of unique TCRs that were SARS-CoV-2-associated. Depth was defined as the fraction of total T cells that were SARS-CoV-2-associated. Using the MIRA data, each spike-specific TCR was assigned both to the spike region to which the TCR was reactive and to a CD4 or CD8 class. Log10-transformed breadth and depth values were compared by one-way ANOVA with Sidak's multiple comparisons tests. What TCRdb holds here is the immuneACCESS table cut down to in-frame rearrangements. Part of the clones is not present; checked against another copy, under half of the missing clones reflect an unresolved V gene, and the others are unexplained. V and J calls plus clone size are reproduced from that table; the DNA served to infer D and trimming. This sample gives fewer than 150,000 clones in total; roughly 93% of them show up just once. Jointly, the top ten make up 2.5% to 4% of the sample.

Study-wide findings and limitations: CD4 TCRs associated with the vaccine covered the entire spike protein, and the dominant responses were in regions 160-218 and 743-854. Most participants were white British and females outnumbered males, and the authors suggested that clonal diversity may have been underestimated. Epitopes outside the regions mutated in the B.1.351 and B.1.1.7 variants were reportedly recognized by nearly half of the unique spike-specific TCRs. A significant rise in spike-specific TCR breadth and depth was observed after two AZD1222 doses relative to day 0 and relative to MenACWY recipients. Because no day 14 peak-response samples were available, the repertoires could be characterized only after the peak T cell response. The 56-69-year group was small, and its depth increase did not reach significance, likely because of low power. Conclusions about previously exposed vaccinees were limited because only five to seven AZD1222 recipients were SARS-CoV-2 seropositive at baseline.

This TCR came from an adult in good health. The starting material was peripheral blood, obtained on day 0 of AZD1222 vaccination. The rearrangement combines TRBV19 with TRBJ2-2; TRBD2 matches 7 bases in the middle. The CDR3 region reads CASSITAGVTGELFF. The nucleotides read TGTGCCAGTAGTATCACGGCGGGAGTGACCGGGGAGCTGTTTTTT.